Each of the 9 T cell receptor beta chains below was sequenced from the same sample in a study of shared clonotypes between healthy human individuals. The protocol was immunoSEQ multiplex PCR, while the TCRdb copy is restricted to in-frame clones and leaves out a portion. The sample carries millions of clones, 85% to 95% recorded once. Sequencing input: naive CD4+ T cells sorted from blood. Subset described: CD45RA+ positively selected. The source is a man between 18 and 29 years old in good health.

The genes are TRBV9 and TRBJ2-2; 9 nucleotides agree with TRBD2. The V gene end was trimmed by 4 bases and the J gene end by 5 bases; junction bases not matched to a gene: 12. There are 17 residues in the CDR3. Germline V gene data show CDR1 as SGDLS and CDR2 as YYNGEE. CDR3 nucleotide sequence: TGTGCCAGCAGCCCCGGGGTAGCGGGGGCGGGGACCGGGGAGCTGTTTTTT. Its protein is CASSPGVAGAGTGELFF.

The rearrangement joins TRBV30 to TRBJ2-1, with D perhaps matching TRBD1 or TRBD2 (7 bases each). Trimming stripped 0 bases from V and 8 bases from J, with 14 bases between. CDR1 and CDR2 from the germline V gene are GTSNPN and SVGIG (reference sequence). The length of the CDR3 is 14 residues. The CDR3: CAWSVLRGGHEQFF. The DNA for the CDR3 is TGTGCCTGGAGTGTACTCAGGGGGGGGCATGAGCAGTTCTTC.

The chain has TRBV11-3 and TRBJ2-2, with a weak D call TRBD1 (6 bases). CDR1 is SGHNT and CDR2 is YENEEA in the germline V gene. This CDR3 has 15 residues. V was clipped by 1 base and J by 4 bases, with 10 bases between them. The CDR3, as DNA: TGTGCCAGCAGCTTAGTACAGGGTAGCACCGGGGAGCTGTTTTTT. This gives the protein CASSLVQGSTGELFF.

The CDR3 DNA is TGTGCCTGGGGACGGGGACAGGGGGCACGAGAGCAGTTCTTC. It is translated as CAWGRGQGAREQFF. The chain recombines TRBV30 with TRBJ2-1; 12 bases line up with TRBD1. Germline V gene sequence: CDR1 GTSNPN, CDR2 SVGIG (reference sequence). This CDR3 comprises 14 residues. Trimming cost V 5 bases and J 10 bases; bases outside gene matches: 9.

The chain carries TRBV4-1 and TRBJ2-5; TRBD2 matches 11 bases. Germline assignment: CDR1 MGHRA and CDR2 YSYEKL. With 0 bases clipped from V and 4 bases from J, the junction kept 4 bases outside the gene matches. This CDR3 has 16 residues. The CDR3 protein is CASSQDRLAGRETQYF. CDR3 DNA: TGCGCCAGCAGCCAAGACAGACTAGCGGGGAGAGAGACCCAGTACTTC.

CDR3 region: CASSLLAAGNEQFF. CDR3 nucleotides: TGTGCCAGCAGCTTACTAGCGGCCGGGAATGAGCAGTTCTTC. The chain carries TRBV7-2 and TRBJ2-1; TRBD2 agrees at 7 bases. The CDR3 sequence is 14 residues long. The ends lost 2 bases at V and 7 bases at J; junction bases unmatched: 5. Germline loops: CDR1 SGHTA, CDR2 FQGNSA.

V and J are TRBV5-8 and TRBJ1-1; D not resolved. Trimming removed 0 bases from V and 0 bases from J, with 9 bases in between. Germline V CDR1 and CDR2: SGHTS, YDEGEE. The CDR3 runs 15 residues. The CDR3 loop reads CASSLGIRMNTEAFF. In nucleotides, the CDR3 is TGTGCCAGCAGCTTGGGGATCCGGATGAACACTGAAGCTTTCTTT.

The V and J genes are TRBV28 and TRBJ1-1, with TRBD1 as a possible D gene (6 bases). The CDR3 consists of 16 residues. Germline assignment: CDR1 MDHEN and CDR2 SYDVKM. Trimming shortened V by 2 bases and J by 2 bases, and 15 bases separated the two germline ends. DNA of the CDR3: TGTGCCAGCAGTTTAACTACTGACAGGCATAACACTGAAGCTTTCTTT. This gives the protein CASSLTTDRHNTEAFF.

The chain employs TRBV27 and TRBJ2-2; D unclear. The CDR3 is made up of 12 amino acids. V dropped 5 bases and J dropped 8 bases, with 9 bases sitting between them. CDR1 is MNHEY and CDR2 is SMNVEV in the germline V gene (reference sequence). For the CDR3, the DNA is TGTGCCAGCAGTCGTGGCGCGGGGGAGCTGTTTTTT. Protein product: CASSRGAGELFF.